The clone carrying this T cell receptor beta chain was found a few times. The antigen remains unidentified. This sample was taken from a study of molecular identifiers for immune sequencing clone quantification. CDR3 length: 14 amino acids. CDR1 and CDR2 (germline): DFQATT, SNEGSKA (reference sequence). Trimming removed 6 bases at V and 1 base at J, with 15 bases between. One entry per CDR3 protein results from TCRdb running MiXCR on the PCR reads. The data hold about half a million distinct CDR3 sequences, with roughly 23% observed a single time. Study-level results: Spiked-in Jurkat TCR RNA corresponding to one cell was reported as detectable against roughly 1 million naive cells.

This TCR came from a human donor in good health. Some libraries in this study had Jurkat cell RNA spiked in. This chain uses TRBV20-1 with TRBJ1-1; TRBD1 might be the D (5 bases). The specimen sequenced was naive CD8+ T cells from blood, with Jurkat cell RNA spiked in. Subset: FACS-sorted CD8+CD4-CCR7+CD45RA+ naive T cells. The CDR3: CSAGSDQGNTEAFF. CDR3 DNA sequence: TGCAGTGCCGGATCCGACCAGGGGAACACTGAAGCTTTCTTT.